A single sample is the source of the 8 T cell receptor beta chains below, sequenced in a study of control samples from healthy donors and cancer patients. Libraries were prepared by immunoSEQ multiplex PCR; TCRdb keeps only in-frame clonotypes and omits some of them. The sample has roughly 90,000 clones, over 85% seen once. Sequencing was carried out using blood. The receptors were sampled from a woman aged 25 to 39 in good health.

The rearrangement links TRBV5-6 to TRBJ2-1; 10 bases are shared with TRBD1. The length of the CDR3 is 18 residues. V dropped 2 bases and J dropped 0; count of bases not matched to a gene: 8. Germline V gene sequence: CDR1 SGHDT, CDR2 YYEEEE. CDR3 loop: CASSFSYRTGGSYNEQFF. The CDR3 DNA reads as TGTGCCAGCAGCTTCTCTTACCGGACAGGGGGCTCCTACAATGAGCAGTTCTTC.

This clone was observed a single time. The chain combines TRBV3-1 (or the pseudogene TRBV3-2) with TRBJ2-1, with 10 bases lining up with TRBD1. The CDR3 runs to 16 residues. The ends lost 4 bases at V and 9 bases at J; junction bases unmatched: 12. Germline CDR1 reads LGHDT; CDR2 reads YNNKEL (reference sequence). The CDR3 nucleotides are TGTGCCAGCAGCCGACGCCCGGGACAGGGGTCCGGTGAGCAGTTCTTC. Amino acid sequence: CASSRRPGQGSGEQFF.

V and J are TRBV15 and TRBJ1-5, with D maybe TRBD1 (6 bases). CDR1 and CDR2 (germline): LNHNV, YYDKDF (reference sequence). The CDR3 has 15 residues. Trimming pared 3 bases from V and 5 bases from J, leaving 14 bases between. In nucleotides, the CDR3 is TGTGCCACCAGCAGGCACAGGGTAGGGGATCAGCCCCAGCATTTT. Amino acids: CATSRHRVGDQPQHF.

The CDR3 sequence: CASSELVLSYEQYF. The CDR3 nucleotides are TGTGCCAGCAGTGAACTAGTACTCTCCTACGAGCAGTACTTC. The gene calls are TRBV6-1 and TRBJ2-7; D gene ambiguous. The CDR3 spans 14 residues. CDR1 MNHNS and CDR2 SASEGT come from the germline V gene. V was shortened by 2 bases and J by 0 bases, with 8 bases between the two germline ends.

V and J are TRBV12-3 or TRBV12-4 and TRBJ1-1; D gene ambiguous. V was shortened by 2 bases and J by 4 bases, with 5 bases between the two germline ends. This CDR3 is 12 amino acids long. The CDR3 DNA reads TGTGCCAGCAGTTTACGTCCCACTGAAGCTTTCTTT. It codes for CASSLRPTEAFF.

This chain connects TRBV7-9 to TRBJ1-5; the D gene is possibly TRBD1 (6 bases). This CDR3 is 16 amino acids long. V shed 5 bases and J shed 5 bases, with 19 bases lying between them. In germline, CDR1 is SEHNR, CDR2 FQNEAQ (reference sequence). CDR3 DNA: TGTGCCAGCAGCGGCAGTACAGGGCGTACGTATCAGCCCCAGCATTTT. Translated: CASSGSTGRTYQPQHF. The full variable domain, rest sourced from reference TRBV7-9 and TRBJ1-5, is DTGVSQNPRHKITKRGQNVTFRCDPISEHNRLYWYRQTLGQGPEFLTYFQNEAQLEKSRLLSDRFSAERPKGSFSTLEIQRTEQGDSAMYLCASSGSTGRTYQPQHFGDGTRLSIL.

The rearrangement uses TRBV28 and TRBJ2-7; no clear D gene. The CDR3 is made up of 15 amino acids. CDR1 MDHEN and CDR2 SYDVKM come from the germline V gene. V lost 5 bases to trimming and J lost 0 bases, with 14 bases between them. CDR3 amino acids: CASSLHWASSYEQYF. CDR3 coding DNA: TGTGCCAGCAGTCTTCACTGGGCGAGCTCCTACGAGCAGTACTTC.

The chain has TRBV27 and TRBJ2-3; D may be TRBD2 (6 bases). The CDR3 is 16 residues long. Germline values: CDR1 MNHEY, CDR2 SMNVEV (reference sequence). V gave up 7 bases and J gave up 1 base, with 18 bases separating them. CDR3: CASTTLSGVGTDTQYF. The CDR3 bases are TGTGCCAGCACCACCCTTAGCGGAGTGGGCACAGATACGCAGTATTTT.